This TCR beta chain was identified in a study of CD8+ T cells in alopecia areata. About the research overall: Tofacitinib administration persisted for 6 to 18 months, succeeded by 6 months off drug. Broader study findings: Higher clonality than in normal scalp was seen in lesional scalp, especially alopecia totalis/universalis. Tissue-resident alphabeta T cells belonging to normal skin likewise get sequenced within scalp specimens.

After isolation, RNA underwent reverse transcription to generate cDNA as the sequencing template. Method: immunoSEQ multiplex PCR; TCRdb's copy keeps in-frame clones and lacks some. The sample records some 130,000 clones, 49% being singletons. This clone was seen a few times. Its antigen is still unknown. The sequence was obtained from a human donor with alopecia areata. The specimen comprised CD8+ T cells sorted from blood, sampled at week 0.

The CDR3 sequence: CAISESNRDYEQYF. The DNA for the CDR3 is TGTGCCATCAGTGAGTCGAACAGGGACTACGAGCAGTACTTC. The chain recombines TRBV10-3 with TRBJ2-7; TRBD1 is a possible D gene (6 bases). V dropped 0 bases and J dropped 3 bases, with 9 bases sitting between them. Germline assignment: CDR1 ENHRY and CDR2 SYGVKD. CDR3 length: 14 residues.